These 25 T cell receptor beta chains originate from one sample sequenced in a study of CD8+ T cells in alopecia areata. Extraction of RNA preceded its reverse transcription into cDNA, which served as the sequencing template. Sequencing was performed with immunoSEQ multiplex PCR; in TCRdb, only in-frame clones are kept and a portion is missing. This table has about 100,000 clones, roughly 60% appearing once. Sample: CD8+ T cells sorted from blood. The receptor set was obtained from a human donor in good health.

V and J are TRBV13 and TRBJ2-3, with 11 bases that match TRBD2. In germline, CDR1 is PRHDT, CDR2 FYEKMQ (reference sequence). The ends lost 1 base at V and 2 bases at J; junction bases unmatched: 5. CDR3 length equals 17 residues. This CDR3 reads CASSLELAGDLTDTQYF. In DNA, the CDR3 is TGTGCCAGCAGCTTAGAACTAGCGGGGGACCTCACAGATACGCAGTATTTT.

This clone was seen a few times. V usage is TRBV29-1 and J usage is TRBJ2-7; 7 bases are shared with TRBD2. Germline-derived CDR1 and CDR2 are SQVTM and ANQGSEA. Trimming cost V 0 bases and J 1 base; bases outside gene matches: 3. This CDR3 spans 14 amino acids. In DNA, the CDR3 is TGCAGCGTTGAAGATGGGCGGGAGTCCTACGAGCAGTACTTC. Translation: CSVEDGRESYEQYF.

The chain combines TRBV13 with TRBJ1-1; tentative D call: TRBD1 (6 bases). The CDR3 is made up of 15 amino acids. Germline V gene lookup returns CDR1 PRHDT and CDR2 FYEKMQ (reference sequence). Between the trimmed V and J ends, which lost 4 bases and 1 base, there was a span of 13 bases. CDR3 region: CASSSQDSQNTEAFF. CDR3 nucleotides: TGTGCCAGCAGCTCCCAGGACAGCCAGAACACTGAAGCTTTCTTT.

V and J are TRBV11-2 and TRBJ1-1; weak D call: TRBD1 (5 bases). Looked up from germline, CDR1 is SGHAT and CDR2 is FQNNGV. The ends were cut back, 3 bases at V and 8 bases at J, with 10 bases in the middle. The CDR3 contains 12 residues. In DNA form, the CDR3 reads TGTGCCAGCAGCTTGGGGGGTTACGAAGCTTTCTTT. It encodes CASSLGGYEAFF.

The V gene is TRBV7-2, the J gene TRBJ2-7; 9 bases align to TRBD2. V lost 3 bases and J lost 7; bases outside the gene matches: 13. Germline-derived CDR1 and CDR2 are SGHTA and FQGNSA. CDR3 length equals 16 residues. In DNA form, the CDR3 reads TGTGCCAGCAGCTTTCCTAGCGGGGAGGTCTTCGGGGAGCAGTACTTC. This translates into CASSFPSGEVFGEQYF.

This clone was counted between two and nine times. This chain joins TRBV19 and TRBJ2-1; 9 bases are a match to TRBD2. V lost 5 bases to trimming and J lost 10 bases; unmatched junction nucleotides: 12. The germline V gene has CDR1 LNHDA and CDR2 SQIVND (reference sequence). This CDR3 has 15 amino acids. The CDR3 reads CASSSGGLASPEQFF. CDR3 sequence (DNA): TGTGCCAGTAGTTCGGGGGGACTAGCATCTCCCGAGCAGTTCTTC.

The chain joins TRBV4-2 to TRBJ2-7, with D tentatively TRBD1 (6 bases). The CDR3 totals 15 residues. Germline CDR1 LGHNA, CDR2 YNFKEQ. The ends were cut back, 6 bases at V and 4 bases at J, with 19 bases in the middle. The CDR3 here is CASSSVGQRFYEQYF. The CDR3 nucleotides are TGTGCCAGCAGTTCGGTTGGACAGCGGTTTTACGAGCAGTACTTC.

This rearrangement joins TRBV7-9 to TRBJ1-5; unclear D gene. Trimming left V 6 bases short and J 5 bases short, with 14 bases between. The CDR3 extends over 14 amino acids. Germline values: CDR1 SEHNR, CDR2 FQNEAQ (reference sequence). In DNA form, the CDR3 reads TGTGCCAGCAGTGCCGGGAGCCAAGATCAGCCCCAGCATTTT. Its protein product is CASSAGSQDQPQHF. Full variable domain (rest looked up from reference TRBV7-9 and TRBJ1-5): DTGVSQNPRHKITKRGQNVTFRCDPISEHNRLYWYRQTLGQGPEFLTYFQNEAQLEKSRLLSDRFSAERPKGSFSTLEIQRTEQGDSAMYLCASSAGSQDQPQHFGDGTRLSIL.

The chain's CDR3 is CATSRDRENSYNEQFF. DNA for the CDR3: TGTGCCACCAGCAGAGATCGGGAGAACTCCTACAATGAGCAGTTCTTC. The J gene is TRBJ2-1, the V gene TRBV15; tentatively, D is TRBD2 (6 bases). The ends were cut back, 0 bases at V and 0 bases at J, with 9 bases in the middle. Germline CDR1 reads LNHNV; CDR2 reads YYDKDF (reference sequence). The CDR3 has 16 residues.

The J gene is TRBJ1-2, the V gene TRBV19; possibly TRBD1 for D (6 bases). Germline CDR1 LNHDA, CDR2 SQIVND (reference sequence). CDR3 length: 11 amino acids. V was shortened by 8 bases and J by 4 bases, with 8 bases between the two germline ends. CDR3 sequence reads: CASFRGYGYTF. The CDR3 nucleotides read TGTGCCAGTTTCAGGGGCTATGGCTACACCTTC.

The DNA of the CDR3 is TGTGCCAGCAGTGAAGGACAGGGGGCGAACACTGAAGCTTTCTTT. Its translation is CASSEGQGANTEAFF. The V call is TRBV2, the J call TRBJ1-1; 10 positions agree with TRBD1. V was pared by 1 base and J by 1 base, with 0 bases of the junction left unmatched. The length of the CDR3 is 15 residues. Germline V gene sequence: CDR1 SNHLY, CDR2 FYNNEI.

This clone showed up many times. The V and J genes are TRBV27 and TRBJ2-6; the D gene is possibly TRBD1 (6 bases). This CDR3 is built from 15 residues. CDR1 is MNHEY and CDR2 is SMNVEV in the germline V gene (reference sequence). V was trimmed by 4 bases and J by 2 bases, leaving 9 bases between them. CDR3 nucleotide sequence: TGTGCCAGCAGTTGGACAGCCGCTGGGGCCAACGTCCTGACTTTC. Its translation is CASSWTAAGANVLTF.

This sequence joins TRBV27 and TRBJ1-4; 11 nucleotides match TRBD1. V lost 5 bases and J lost 8; bases outside the gene matches: 1. The CDR3 is made up of 13 amino acids. Per the germline V gene, CDR1 is MNHEY and CDR2 is SMNVEV (reference sequence). CDR3 bases: TGTGCCAGCAGTGGACAGGGGGCCGAAAAACTGTTTTTT. Its protein product is CASSGQGAEKLFF.

This sequence joins TRBV29-1 and TRBJ2-1; no clear D gene. This CDR3 spans 14 amino acids. V was trimmed by 4 bases and J by 0 bases, leaving 10 bases between them. CDR1 SQVTM and CDR2 ANQGSEA come from the germline V gene. CDR3 loop: CSVGLRSSYNEQFF. The CDR3 DNA follows: TGCAGCGTTGGACTCCGAAGCTCCTACAATGAGCAGTTCTTC.

This chain joins TRBV25-1 and TRBJ2-3; 10 positions agree with TRBD2. Germline V gene data show CDR1 as MGHDK and CDR2 as SYGVNS. This CDR3 has 14 amino acids. The ends lost 4 bases at V and 3 bases at J; junction bases unmatched: 1. CDR3 protein: CASSAAGGTDTQYF. The CDR3 DNA sequence: TGTGCCAGCAGTGCAGCGGGGGGGACAGATACGCAGTATTTT.

This clone was seen a single time. The rearrangement joins TRBV4-3 to TRBJ1-2; no definite D call. Germline V gene sequence: CDR1 LGHNA, CDR2 YSLEER. V was trimmed by 0 bases and J by 4 bases, leaving 15 bases between them. The CDR3 runs 16 residues. The CDR3 bases are TGCGCCAGCAGCCAAGATTTGGACCTTACAGTCTATGGCTACACCTTC. This codes for CASSQDLDLTVYGYTF.

This sequence joins TRBV25-1 and TRBJ1-1; TRBD1 matches 9 bases. Germline trimming cut 1 base from V and 4 bases from J; bases unmatched to any gene: 7. Germline lookup yields CDR1 MGHDK and CDR2 SYGVNS. The CDR3 has 16 residues. The CDR3 loop reads CASSEWGTGLGTEAFF. Here the CDR3 DNA reads TGTGCCAGCAGTGAATGGGGGACAGGGCTGGGCACTGAAGCTTTCTTT.

This clone was observed a few times. The chain couples TRBV19 to TRBJ2-7, with D unresolved. The germline V and J ends were trimmed by 8 bases and 2 bases, with 10 bases remaining between them. Germline CDR1 reads LNHDA; CDR2 reads SQIVND (reference sequence). This CDR3 has 12 amino acids. The CDR3 spells CASSFGPYEQYF. The CDR3 DNA is TGTGCCAGTTCATTCGGTCCCTACGAGCAGTACTTC.

V and J are TRBV13 and TRBJ2-3, with 8 nucleotides matching TRBD1. The V and J ends lost 3 bases and 3 bases, in that order; junction bases with no gene match: 8. The CDR3 sequence is 16 residues long. Germline values: CDR1 PRHDT, CDR2 FYEKMQ (reference sequence). The CDR3 nucleotides read TGTGCCAGCAGCTTCGCTCAGGGGGCGATGACAGATACGCAGTATTTT. It specifies CASSFAQGAMTDTQYF.

This rearrangement joins TRBV30 to TRBJ1-1, with TRBD1 matching 8 bases. There are 13 residues in the CDR3. Germline CDR1 reads GTSNPN; CDR2 reads SVGIG (reference sequence). The junction had 2 bases not matched to a gene; V was cut back by 5 bases and J by 0 bases. The CDR3 reads CAWDRGMNTEAFF. In DNA, the CDR3 is TGTGCCTGGGACAGGGGCATGAACACTGAAGCTTTCTTT.

The rearrangement joins TRBV27 to TRBJ2-3, with D possibly TRBD1 on 6 matching bases. V lost 6 bases, J lost 3 bases, and 7 bases lay in between. This CDR3 contains 12 residues. The germline gives CDR1 MNHEY, CDR2 SMNVEV (reference sequence). DNA of the CDR3: TGTGCCAGCAGAAGGGGGACAGATACGCAGTATTTT. It codes for CASRRGTDTQYF.

The rearrangement uses TRBV5-6 and TRBJ1-1, with D possibly being TRBD1 (5 bases). Germline values: CDR1 SGHDT, CDR2 YYEEEE. The length of the CDR3 is 16 residues. Trimming shortened V by 3 bases and J by 0 bases, and 15 bases separated the two germline ends. The CDR3 loop is CASSSGPRQLNTEAFF. In DNA form, the CDR3 reads TGTGCCAGCAGCTCCGGGCCCCGACAGTTGAACACTGAAGCTTTCTTT.

The rearrangement uses TRBV15 and TRBJ1-1, with D hard to call. The length of the CDR3 is 14 residues. Looked up from germline, CDR1 is LNHNV and CDR2 is YYDKDF (reference sequence). Trimming took 0 bases from V and 6 from J, leaving 11 bases between them. In DNA form, the CDR3 reads TGTGCCACCAGCAGAGATCTTGGGAGGTCTGAAGCTTTCTTT. Its translation: CATSRDLGRSEAFF.

A remark on this clone: The CDR3 carries no conserved terminal phenylalanine or tryptophan, so it likely arises from a read error. No DNA is shown, since the ends of the CDR3 on it are uncertain; the CDR3 is the one TCRdb lists. The J gene is TRBJ2-7, the V gene TRBV2; TRBD1, the D gene given by the table, was not confirmed from the DNA. Germline CDR1 and CDR2: SNHLY and FYNNEI. Counting both end residues, the CDR3 totals 12 amino acids. The CDR3 is CASSKIQGPLST.

This clone occurred once. This chain uses TRBV30 with TRBJ1-5; 7 bases agree with TRBD1. Germline V gene lookup returns CDR1 GTSNPN and CDR2 SVGIG (reference sequence). With V trimmed by 3 bases and J by 5 bases, 4 bases remained unmatched. CDR3 size: 13 residues. CDR3: CAWSPGGDQPQHF. DNA for the CDR3: TGTGCCTGGAGCCCAGGGGGGGATCAGCCCCAGCATTTT.